The 22 T cell receptor beta chains presented below share a single source sample, sequenced in a study of blood T cell repertoires in COVID-19. The assay was immunoSEQ multiplex PCR, and TCRdb's table has in-frame clones only and misses some. Among about 14,000 clones listed, roughly 87% were seen once. The sequenced sample was peripheral blood. These receptors were collected from a human donor in a cohort sampled during active COVID-19.

This chain's CDR3 is CASSPQAWNEQFF. DNA for the CDR3: TGTGCCAGCAGCCCACAGGCGTGGAATGAGCAGTTCTTC. V is TRBV3-1 (or the pseudogene TRBV3-2) and J is TRBJ2-1; D perhaps matches TRBD1 (5 bases). Germline V gene sequence: CDR1 LGHDT, CDR2 YNNKEL (reference sequence). Deletions cut 4 bases from V and 7 bases from J, with 11 bases between. This CDR3 contains 13 residues.

J is TRBJ2-2 and V is TRBV7-9; 10 positions agree with TRBD1. The CDR3 is 15 residues long. Germline V gene data show CDR1 as SEHNR and CDR2 as FQNEAQ (reference sequence). Unmatched junction bases numbered 7, after V lost 6 bases and J lost 6 bases. DNA for the CDR3: TGTGCCAGCAGTTCCCGGGACAGGGGAGCCGGGGAGCTGTTTTTT. Residues: CASSSRDRGAGELFF. The full variable domain, rest sourced from reference TRBV7-9 and TRBJ2-2, is DTGVSQNPRHKITKRGQNVTFRCDPISEHNRLYWYRQTLGQGPEFLTYFQNEAQLEKSRLLSDRFSAERPKGSFSTLEIQRTEQGDSAMYLCASSSRDRGAGELFFGEGSRLTVL.

In DNA, the CDR3 is TGTGCCAGCAGCTTGGCCAACAGGGGACTAGCGGGAGGCGCCGAGCAGTACTTC. It translates to CASSLANRGLAGGAEQYF. The chain is built from TRBV5-6 and TRBJ2-7; 15 nucleotides line up with TRBD2. Germline V gene data show CDR1 as SGHDT and CDR2 as YYEEEE. J lost 6 bases, V lost 0 bases, and 10 bases had no gene match. There are 18 residues in the CDR3.

This rearrangement joins TRBV27 to TRBJ2-1; a weak D match, TRBD2 (6 bases). V gave up 2 bases and J gave up 4 bases, with 15 bases separating them. This CDR3 region has 16 residues. Germline V gives CDR1 MNHEY, CDR2 SMNVEV (reference sequence). In nucleotides, the CDR3 is TGTGCCAGCAGTTTAGAATGGGGCGCGGGGTACAATGAGCAGTTCTTC. As protein: CASSLEWGAGYNEQFF.

The chain uses TRBV27 and TRBJ1-1; no clear D gene. The CDR3 runs 13 residues. Trimming stripped 5 bases from V and 6 bases from J, with 13 bases between. The germline gives CDR1 MNHEY, CDR2 SMNVEV (reference sequence). The CDR3 DNA reads as TGTGCCAGCAGTCGCCAACAGCAGTCTGAAGCTTTCTTT. It specifies CASSRQQQSEAFF.

This clone was detected only once. The chain carries TRBV23-1 and TRBJ2-3; TRBD1 aligns across 10 bases. TRBV23-1 is treated as an ORF (open reading frame) with a function not yet certain. The V and J ends lost 4 bases and 2 bases, in that order; junction bases with no gene match: 15. CDR3 size: 19 residues. CDR3 amino acids: CASSPGQGISVPHTDTQYF. For the CDR3, the DNA is TGCGCCAGCAGTCCGGGACAGGGGATATCTGTCCCCCACACAGATACGCAGTATTTT.

The V and J genes are TRBV9 and TRBJ2-2; D not resolved. V was shortened by 2 bases and J by 5 bases, with 10 bases between the two germline ends. Per the germline V gene, CDR1 is SGDLS and CDR2 is YYNGEE. CDR3 size: 14 residues. CDR3 sequence reads: CASSVFPETGELFF. CDR3 DNA: TGTGCCAGCAGCGTCTTCCCGGAGACCGGGGAGCTGTTTTTT.

The chain combines TRBV9 with TRBJ2-5, with 10 bases aligning to TRBD2. This CDR3 contains 16 residues. Germline assignment: CDR1 SGDLS and CDR2 YYNGEE. V shed 4 bases and J 2 bases; nucleotides not matched to a gene: 8. The CDR3, as DNA: TGTGCCAGCAGCTACGGACTAGCGGCCTATCAAGAGACCCAGTACTTC. It translates to CASSYGLAAYQETQYF.

V is TRBV28 and J is TRBJ2-1, with TRBD2 matching over 7 bases. J gave up 5 bases and V 6 bases, and 10 bases lay outside the gene matches. Germline CDR1 and CDR2: MDHEN and SYDVKM. The CDR3 has 15 amino acids. For the CDR3, the DNA is TGTGCCAGCAGCCCTGGCTCTAGCGGAGACAATGAGCAGTTCTTC. This gives the protein CASSPGSSGDNEQFF.

The chain couples TRBV4-2 to TRBJ2-7; possibly TRBD1 for D (6 bases). The germline CDR1 and CDR2 sequences are LGHNA and YNFKEQ. The CDR3 is 15 residues long. V dropped 1 base and J dropped 3 bases, with 13 bases sitting between them. The CDR3 sequence: CASSQAGQLDYEQYF. The CDR3 DNA reads TGTGCCAGCAGCCAAGCCGGACAGTTAGACTACGAGCAGTACTTC.

This chain joins TRBV7-9 and TRBJ2-1; possible D gene TRBD2, 6 bases. The CDR3 totals 16 residues. The V end was cut by 1 base, the J end by 0 bases, with 10 bases between. Germline lookup yields CDR1 SEHNR and CDR2 FQNEAQ (reference sequence). CDR3 residues: CASSLDAGISYNEQFF. The CDR3 DNA sequence: TGTGCCAGCAGCTTAGATGCGGGAATCTCCTACAATGAGCAGTTCTTC. The full variable domain, its missing parts supplied by reference TRBV7-9 and TRBJ2-1, is DTGVSQNPRHKITKRGQNVTFRCDPISEHNRLYWYRQTLGQGPEFLTYFQNEAQLEKSRLLSDRFSAERPKGSFSTLEIQRTEQGDSAMYLCASSLDAGISYNEQFFGPGTRLTVL.

V and J are TRBV18 and TRBJ1-2; 9 positions agree with TRBD1. The CDR3 contains 15 residues. Germline CDR1 reads KGHSH; CDR2 reads LQKENI. The junction had 10 bases not matched to a gene; V was cut back by 3 bases and J by 8 bases. The CDR3: CASSPPIQGAGGYTF. CDR3 coding DNA: TGTGCCAGCTCACCCCCGATACAGGGGGCTGGAGGCTACACCTTC.

V is TRBV10-2 and J is TRBJ2-2; 11 positions match TRBD2. This CDR3 region has 14 residues. Looked up from germline, CDR1 is WSHSY and CDR2 is SAAADI. The ends lost 7 bases at V and 8 bases at J; junction bases unmatched: 6. CDR3 bases: TGCGCCAGCACCCGGACTAGCGGGTTGGGGGAGCTGTTTTTT. Translation gives CASTRTSGLGELFF.

The CDR3, as DNA: TGTGCCAGCGGGGACAGGGGAAACCAAGAGACCCAGTACTTC. Encoded protein: CASGDRGNQETQYF. The genes are TRBV2 and TRBJ2-5; TRBD1 matches 10 bases. Per the germline V gene, CDR1 is SNHLY and CDR2 is FYNNEI. CDR3 length: 14 amino acids. Germline trimming cut 8 bases from V and 0 bases from J; bases unmatched to any gene: 3.

The chain combines TRBV27 with TRBJ2-2; D gene ambiguous. Per the germline V gene, CDR1 is MNHEY and CDR2 is SMNVEV (reference sequence). The V end was cut by 7 bases, the J end by 5 bases, with 11 bases between. CDR3 length equals 13 residues. As DNA, the CDR3 is TGTGCCAGCATTGGTCGAACAACCGGGGAGCTGTTTTTT. It encodes CASIGRTTGELFF.

The genes are TRBV23-1 and TRBJ2-3, with 7 bases lining up with TRBD1. TRBV23-1 is known as an ORF, though its function is uncertain. Trimming cost V 9 bases and J 4 bases; bases outside gene matches: 13. This CDR3 is built from 15 residues. The CDR3 region has the DNA TGCGCCAGTAAGTGGACAGGTGGGCTTCCAGATACGCAGTATTTT. It is translated as CASKWTGGLPDTQYF.

The chain has TRBV27 and TRBJ1-2, with a possible D match to TRBD1 (6 bases). The germline V gene encodes CDR1 MNHEY and CDR2 SMNVEV (reference sequence). The length of the CDR3 is 14 residues. The V and J ends lost 5 bases and 4 bases respectively, with 14 bases between them. CDR3 DNA sequence: TGTGCCAGCAGTCCTACAGGGTTCCTCTATGGCTACACCTTC. Translated: CASSPTGFLYGYTF.

This clone was counted once. The V and J genes are TRBV5-1 and TRBJ2-7; D is perhaps TRBD2 (5 bases). The CDR3 runs 15 residues. V was shortened by 1 base and J by 5 bases, with 16 bases between the two germline ends. The germline CDR1 and CDR2 sequences are SGHRS and YFSETQ. CDR3 nucleotides: TGCGCCAGCAGCTTGTTAGGAGAGGGTCTCCACGAGCAGTACTTC. Translated, it gives CASSLLGEGLHEQYF. Variable domain in full (rest from reference TRBV5-1 and TRBJ2-7): KAGVTQTPRYLIKTRGQQVTLSCSPISGHRSVSWYQQTPGQGLQFLFEYFSETQRNKGNFPGRFSGRQFSNSRSEMNVSTLELGDSALYLCASSLLGEGLHEQYFGPGTRLTVT.

The gene calls are TRBV9 and TRBJ2-3; 8 nucleotides match TRBD1. The CDR3 is made up of 16 amino acids. V trimming: 0 bases; J trimming: 5 bases; junction bases outside the gene matches: 8. The germline gives CDR1 SGDLS, CDR2 YYNGEE. The CDR3 is CASSVGRQGALDTQYF. CDR3 sequence (DNA): TGTGCCAGCAGCGTAGGGAGGCAGGGGGCTTTAGATACGCAGTATTTT. Full variable domain (missing parts from reference TRBV9 and TRBJ2-3): DSGVTQTPKHLITATGQRVTLRCSPRSGDLSVYWYQQSLDQGLQFLIQYYNGEERAKGNILERFSAQQFPDLHSELNLSSLELGDSALYFCASSVGRQGALDTQYFGPGTRLTVL.

This chain connects TRBV27 to TRBJ1-2; 11 nucleotides match TRBD1. In germline, CDR1 is MNHEY, CDR2 SMNVEV (reference sequence). The ends lost 6 bases at V and 8 bases at J; junction bases unmatched: 11. The CDR3 sequence is 15 residues long. This CDR3 is CASSLGGQGARGYTF. The CDR3 bases are TGTGCCAGCAGCTTAGGAGGACAGGGGGCGCGGGGCTACACCTTC.

This sequence joins TRBV6-2 or TRBV6-3 and TRBJ2-5, with 8 bases matching TRBD2. The CDR3 has 16 residues. The germline V gene has CDR1 MNHEY and CDR2 SVGEGT. The junction had 9 bases not matched to a gene; V was cut back by 4 bases and J by 2 bases. CDR3 loop: CASSSFLLAEQETQYF. CDR3 nucleotides: TGTGCCAGCAGTTCGTTCCTACTAGCGGAGCAAGAGACCCAGTACTTC.

V usage is TRBV7-9 and J usage is TRBJ2-1, with TRBD2 matching 13 bases. CDR1 and CDR2 (germline): SEHNR, FQNEAQ (reference sequence). With 4 bases clipped from V and 7 bases from J, the junction kept 13 bases outside the gene matches. The CDR3 length is 18 residues. The CDR3 DNA sequence: TGTGCCAGCAGCTCCGACGCTACTAGCGGGAGGGCCAAAAATGAGCAGTTCTTC. It is translated as CASSSDATSGRAKNEQFF.